This TCR beta chain comes out of a study of cytomegalovirus exposure and HLA in healthy donors. Study summary: Researchers found that around 80% of over 350 genotyped donors fell within the Caucasian-associated ancestry cluster.

Study-wide results and limits: Serostatus for CMV was the only available immune exposure information.

There are 14 residues in the CDR3. Trimming removed 4 bases at V and 8 bases at J, with 15 bases between. Germline values: CDR1 KGHSH, CDR2 LQKENI. This clone has a single count. Its specificity is not known. 60 Vbeta and 13 Jbeta primers were used in PCR. Clones were sequenced by immunoSEQ multiplex PCR, and TCRdb holds only the in-frame ones, with some missing. Of approximately 76,000 clones listed, about 80% are singletons. Sequencing was done on a sample of PBMCs. This clonotype was obtained from a man aged 25-45 years in good health and CMV-seronegative. The rearrangement joins TRBV18 to TRBJ2-1; tentatively, D is TRBD1 (6 bases). CDR3 sequence reads: CASSLQGVGYEQFF. The CDR3, as DNA: TGTGCCAGCTCACTACAGGGCGTTGGTTATGAGCAGTTCTTC.